This entry concerns a single TCR beta chain. Its target is unknown. Sequencing was performed with immunoSEQ multiplex PCR; in TCRdb, only in-frame clones are kept and a portion is missing. The sample gives more than 35,000 clones, around 80% of which show up once; under 7% is in the top ten. The sample originates from a study of OX40 agonist ivuxolimab in advanced cancers. Study details: A mean age of approximately 60 years, range roughly 23 to 85, was recorded, and roughly 80% were male.

Regarding the study as a whole: Nonresponders, in some cases, also had low normalized T-cell clonal expansion. In the expanded peripheral T cells, antigen specificity was never determined. CD4+ and CD8+ T cells in blood underwent clonal expansion by week 6 at 0.1 to 3.0 mg/kg.

Germline CDR1 reads MNHNY; CDR2 reads SVGAGI (reference sequence). This CDR3 comprises 13 residues. V was cut by 9 bases and J by 3 bases, with 14 bases left in between. Sequenced material: CD4+ or CD8+ T cells sorted from blood, taken in a trial of the OX40 agonist ivuxolimab. V usage is TRBV6-6 and J usage is TRBJ1-1; possible D gene TRBD1, 6 bases. The sequence came from an adult with an advanced solid tumor such as melanoma, head and neck, liver or kidney cancer. The CDR3 loop reads CASRTGPHTEAFF. The CDR3 coding sequence is TGTGCCAGTCGTACAGGGCCCCACACTGAAGCTTTCTTT.